The clone carrying this T cell receptor (beta chain) was observed at least ten times. It was considered stable Graves' hyperthyroidism when ophthalmopathy did not progress within 18 months. Exclusions: uncontrolled infection, other autoimmune disease, pregnancy, lactation. Diagnostic decisions used clinical symptoms, serum thyroxine and TRAb, thyroid ultrasound and orbital computed tomography. Germline loops: CDR1 SGDLS, CDR2 YYNGEE. The CDR3 extends over 16 amino acids. V was pared by 0 bases and J by 0 bases, with 11 bases between. The data belong to a study of T cells in Graves' hyperthyroidism and ophthalmopathy. The wider study: Prior to any treatment, at the point of initial diagnosis, peripheral blood was collected.

The investigators amplified TCR beta CDR3 regions from RNA transcripts. HTBI primers drove first-round RT-PCR of the TCR CDR3. TCRdb recomputed calls from the multiplex PCR reads with MiXCR, one row per CDR3 protein. The table includes roughly 100,000 distinct CDR3 sequences, 45% to 50% detected once. The chain carries TRBV9 and TRBJ2-3; D uncertain. This receptor was taken from a man between 35 and 55 years old with Graves' hyperthyroidism. The sequenced material came from blood. Here the CDR3 reads CASSVELGGSTDTQYF. The DNA of the CDR3 is TGTGCCAGCAGCGTAGAGTTGGGTGGAAGCACAGATACGCAGTATTTT.